These T cell receptor beta chains were read from a single sample in a study of CD8+ T cells in alopecia areata. Assay used: immunoSEQ multiplex PCR; TCRdb lists only in-frame clones, some missing. The sample shows 140,000 to 150,000 clones, roughly 50% of them seen only once. Specimen: CD8+ T cells sorted from blood, collected at week 4, from a patient treated with tofacitinib. Source of these receptors: a human donor with alopecia areata. Both conserved end residues are part of each CDR3. The D gene is left open where the match is weak. Clone size is not always given. Where it is, it says once, few, many or a class for expanded clones.

clone_size: -; d_call: TRBD2; j_call: TRBJ2-3; v_call: TRBV5-6; cdr3_aa: CASSFGTSGDPITDTQYF; cdr3_nt: TGTGCCAGCAGCTTTGGAACTAGCGGGGACCCGATCACAGATACGCAGTATTTT
clone_size: -; d_call: -; j_call: TRBJ2-6; v_call: TRBV7-2; cdr3_aa: CASSPAGGFRGGANVLTF; cdr3_nt: TGTGCCAGCAGCCCAGCCGGGGGCTTTAGGGGTGGGGCCAACGTCCTGACTTTC
clone_size: few; d_call: -; j_call: TRBJ1-4; v_call: TRBV5-1; cdr3_aa: CASSEGGKLFF; cdr3_nt: TGCGCCAGCAGCGAAGGGGGAAAACTGTTTTTT
clone_size: few; d_call: -; j_call: TRBJ2-7; v_call: TRBV29-1; cdr3_aa: CSVQDYEQYF; cdr3_nt: TGCAGCGTTCAAGACTACGAGCAGTACTTC
clone_size: few; d_call: -; j_call: TRBJ2-2; v_call: TRBV28; cdr3_aa: CASSLPHDTGELFF; cdr3_nt: TGTGCCAGCAGTTTGCCCCATGACACCGGGGAGCTGTTTTTT
clone_size: -; d_call: TRBD1; j_call: TRBJ1-5; v_call: TRBV4-1; cdr3_aa: CASSDRDGQPQHF; cdr3_nt: TGCGCCAGCAGTGACAGGGATGGGCAGCCCCAGCATTTT
clone_size: -; d_call: TRBD1; j_call: TRBJ2-1; v_call: TRBV7-3; cdr3_aa: CASSLMGLGTVPIDYNEQFF; cdr3_nt: TGTGCCAGCAGCTTAATGGGTCTTGGGACAGTGCCCATTGACTACAATGAGCAGTTCTTC
clone_size: -; d_call: TRBD1; j_call: TRBJ1-1; v_call: TRBV5-8; cdr3_aa: CASSEGQGYTEAFF; cdr3_nt: TGTGCCAGCAGCGAGGGACAGGGGTACACTGAAGCTTTCTTT
clone_size: -; d_call: -; j_call: TRBJ2-7; v_call: TRBV4-3; cdr3_aa: CASSRILGGELDEQYF; cdr3_nt: TGCGCCAGCAGCCGGATCCTGGGGGGCGAGTTGGACGAGCAGTACTTC
clone_size: few; d_call: -; j_call: TRBJ2-7; v_call: TRBV29-1; cdr3_aa: CSVSGGGFSYEQYF; cdr3_nt: TGCAGCGTCTCTGGAGGGGGATTCTCCTACGAGCAGTACTTC
clone_size: -; d_call: -; j_call: TRBJ2-2; v_call: TRBV19; cdr3_aa: CASSPDPGELFF; cdr3_nt: TGTGCCAGTAGTCCCGACCCCGGGGAGCTGTTTTTT
clone_size: once; d_call: -; j_call: TRBJ2-1; v_call: TRBV5-1; cdr3_aa: CASSLGHYNEQFF; cdr3_nt: TGCGCCAGCAGCCTGGGACATTACAATGAGCAGTTCTTC
clone_size: -; d_call: -; j_call: TRBJ2-2; v_call: TRBV7-9; cdr3_aa: CASSLEGPLGAGELFF; cdr3_nt: TGTGCCAGCAGCTTAGAGGGGCCACTTGGCGCCGGGGAGCTGTTTTTT